Given below is one T cell receptor (beta chain) in context. The sample holds many counts of this clonotype. Its cognate antigen has yet to be identified. One base away there is no much larger clone; base qualities are not given. These data belong to a study of response to subunit inactivated influenza vaccine (dated by TCRdb to between 2017 and 2018). Regarding the study in general: Deep quantitative T cell receptor repertoire profiling was used in the study to track responses to a trivalent subunit inactivated influenza vaccine.

The germline V gene specifies SNHLY as CDR1 and FYNNEI as CDR2. The CDR3, from cysteine to phenylalanine, totals 14 residues. Here the CDR3 DNA is all that survives: 42 bases in frame from base 1. Between the V and J ends, shortened by 3 bases and 2 bases respectively, the junction contains 10 bases. Beyond this particular receptor, the publication reports: The authors suggested that each seasonal influenza vaccination may recruit only a limited number of new T cells.

To prepare the library, RT-PCR was applied. For sequencing, an Illumina HiSeq 2500 was employed. Starting from the raw public reads, TCRdb applied fastp trimming at Q25, assembled clones with MiXCR and retained in-frame beta chains. Identical CDR3 protein sequences are pooled into one entry, listed with their most common genes and DNA. This sample holds hundreds of thousands of distinct CDR3 sequences; 15% to 19% were observed only once. The ten largest account for around 10% of the sample. Recombination joined TRBV2 with TRBJ1-1; TRBD1 is a weak D gene call, 5 bases matching. Sequenced material: PBMCs from blood, taken roughly 12 days after vaccination. The TCR originated in a man aged 45 to 65 who received an inactivated influenza vaccine. Donor details come from another sample of the same person, matched by shared clones. The CDR3 sequence is CASSEQGLNTEAFF. The DNA is as follows: TGTGCCAGCAGTGAGCAGGGCCTTAACACTGAAGCTTTCTTT.